These 30 T cell receptor beta chains were all obtained from the same sample, sequenced in a study of T cells in Graves' hyperthyroidism and ophthalmopathy. Amplified TCR beta CDR3 regions derived from RNA transcripts. Using the HTBI primer set, a first-round RT-PCR was run on the TCR CDR3. TCRdb ran MiXCR on the multiplex PCR reads and lists one entry per CDR3 protein. The sample shows about half a million distinct CDR3 sequences, around 20% of them seen only once. The specimen was blood. The receptors here all came from a man in his forties with Graves' ophthalmopathy.

V gene TRBV20-1 combines with J gene TRBJ1-5; D ambiguous. Trimming shortened V by 1 base and J by 4 bases, and 11 bases separated the two germline ends. The CDR3 has 14 residues. CDR1 is DFQATT, CDR2 SNEGSKA, per germline (reference sequence). The CDR3 DNA is TGCAGTGCTAGAGCCTCAGGATTTAATCAGCCCCAGCATTTT. This sequence encodes CSARASGFNQPQHF.

This clonotype turned up a few times. The chain carries TRBV18 and TRBJ1-1, with 7 bases that match TRBD1. Germline assignment: CDR1 KGHSH and CDR2 LQKENI. The CDR3 is made up of 19 amino acids. Germline trimming cut 2 bases from V and 1 base from J; bases unmatched to any gene: 16. This chain's CDR3 is CASSPLERQQQGGNTEAFF. The DNA for the CDR3 is TGTGCCAGCTCACCATTGGAGAGACAACAGCAGGGGGGGAACACTGAAGCTTTCTTT.

This clonotype has a count of ten or more. The V call is TRBV5-6, the J call TRBJ2-1; 8 bases fit TRBD2. The CDR3 has 17 amino acids. Trimming at V came to 1 base and at J to 6 bases, leaving 12 bases not matched to a gene. Germline values: CDR1 SGHDT, CDR2 YYEEEE. CDR3 in DNA: TGTGCCAGCAGCTTGCCAGGGATGGTAGCGGGGACCAATGAGCAGTTCTTC. Translated: CASSLPGMVAGTNEQFF.

This clonotype was seen at least ten times. The gene calls are TRBV28 and TRBJ2-5, with D possibly called TRBD1 or TRBD2 (6 bases each). Per germline, CDR1 MDHEN and CDR2 SYDVKM. The CDR3 consists of 14 residues. CDR3 region: CATRGLASQETQYF. CDR3 nucleotide sequence: TGTGCGACCCGGGGGCTAGCAAGTCAAGAGACCCAGTACTTC.

This clonotype showed up just a few times. This chain connects TRBV6-1 to TRBJ1-5, with a possible D match to TRBD1 (5 bases). The CDR3 has 12 amino acids. Trimming pared 4 bases from V and 7 bases from J, leaving 8 bases between. Looked up from germline, CDR1 is MNHNS and CDR2 is SASEGT. The CDR3 region has the DNA TGTGCCAGCAGTGTGACAGAACAGCCCCAGCATTTT. Translated: CASSVTEQPQHF.

The CDR3 is CSAPNSLAGGTDTQYF. CDR3 in DNA: TGCAGTGCTCCCAACTCACTAGCGGGAGGCACAGATACGCAGTATTTT. The rearrangement uses TRBV20-1 and TRBJ2-3; 11 positions match TRBD2. Germline lookup yields CDR1 DFQATT and CDR2 SNEGSKA (reference sequence). This CDR3 is built from 16 residues. Trimming removed 5 bases from V and 1 base from J; junction bases left unmatched: 8.

The V call is TRBV5-1, the J call TRBJ1-2; 10 bases match TRBD1. V lost 4 bases to trimming and J lost 7 bases; unmatched junction nucleotides: 13. CDR3 length equals 16 residues. CDR1 and CDR2 (germline): SGHRS, YFSETQ. CDR3 DNA sequence: TGCGCCAGCAGCCTGAGACCGGGACAGGGGATACGTGGCTACACCTTC. Protein: CASSLRPGQGIRGYTF. The whole variable domain, remainder taken from reference TRBV5-1 and TRBJ1-2, is KAGVTQTPRYLIKTRGQQVTLSCSPISGHRSVSWYQQTPGQGLQFLFEYFSETQRNKGNFPGRFSGRQFSNSRSEMNVSTLELGDSALYLCASSLRPGQGIRGYTFGSGTRLTVV.

The rearrangement links TRBV2 to TRBJ2-1, with TRBD2 matching 11 bases. The V segment lost 6 bases and the J segment 8 bases; nucleotides outside the gene matches: 9. The CDR3 is 15 amino acids. In germline, CDR1 is SNHLY, CDR2 FYNNEI. The CDR3 spells CASRALAGASDEQFF. CDR3 in DNA: TGTGCCAGCAGAGCACTAGCGGGAGCGTCGGATGAGCAGTTCTTC. Filled out from reference TRBV2 and TRBJ2-1, the complete variable domain reads EPEVTQTPSHQVTQMGQEVILRCVPISNHLYFYWYRQILGQKVEFLVSFYNNEISEKSEIFDDQFSVERPDGSNFTLKIRSTKLEDSAMYFCASRALAGASDEQFFGPGTRLTVL.

This clonotype has at least ten counts. V and J are TRBV9 and TRBJ2-1; 8 positions match TRBD2. Germline V gene lookup returns CDR1 SGDLS and CDR2 YYNGEE. The CDR3 loop spans 18 amino acids. J was trimmed by 0 bases and V by 4 bases; bases with no gene match: 12. The chain's CDR3 is CASSPLSSGRFSYNEQFF. The CDR3 DNA reads as TGTGCCAGCAGCCCCTTGTCTAGCGGGCGATTCTCCTACAATGAGCAGTTCTTC.

This clonotype appeared a few times. The chain joins TRBV10-3 to TRBJ2-5, with 9 bases matching TRBD2. The germline V gene encodes CDR1 ENHRY and CDR2 SYGVKD. The junction had 6 bases not matched to a gene; V was cut back by 3 bases and J by 1 base. The CDR3 length is 16 residues. This chain's CDR3 is CAISEILAGIQETQYF. CDR3 DNA: TGTGCCATCAGTGAAATTCTAGCGGGAATCCAAGAGACCCAGTACTTC.

This clonotype was counted only a few times. This chain connects TRBV6-1 to TRBJ2-7, with 9 bases matching TRBD1. The CDR3 is 15 amino acids. Germline CDR1 is MNHNS and CDR2 is SASEGT. The V segment lost 7 bases and the J segment 0 bases; nucleotides outside the gene matches: 7. CDR3 loop: CASIQTGGLSYEQYF. The CDR3 coding sequence is TGTGCCAGCATACAAACAGGGGGCCTCTCCTACGAGCAGTACTTC.

This clonotype was seen a handful of times. The chain links TRBV7-9 to TRBJ1-2; maybe TRBD1 (5 bases). Germline CDR1 is SEHNR and CDR2 is FQNEAQ (reference sequence). The V and J ends lost 11 bases and 4 bases respectively, with 14 bases between them. The CDR3 contains 12 residues. The CDR3 region has the DNA TGTGCCGTCGGGGCGGCCGTCTATGGCTACACCTTC. This sequence encodes CAVGAAVYGYTF.

In its sample, this clonotype was seen many times. The chain recombines TRBV30 with TRBJ2-1; 9 bases line up with TRBD2. Germline lookup yields CDR1 GTSNPN and CDR2 SVGIG (reference sequence). V trimming: 1 base; J trimming: 3 bases; junction bases outside the gene matches: 4. CDR3 size: 15 residues. The CDR3 DNA is TGTGCCTGGAGTGCGATACTAGCGGGCTACAATGAGCAGTTCTTC. Protein product: CAWSAILAGYNEQFF.

This clonotype was detected a few times. This rearrangement joins TRBV6-1 to TRBJ1-5; 7 bases agree with TRBD1. Germline loops: CDR1 MNHNS, CDR2 SASEGT. This CDR3 has 15 residues. V lost 6 bases to trimming and J lost 0 bases; unmatched junction nucleotides: 5. For the CDR3, the DNA is TGTGCCAGCAGGACAGGGTTGAATAGCAATCAGCCCCAGCATTTT. Amino acid sequence: CASRTGLNSNQPQHF.

This clonotype occurred many times. The chain has TRBV10-3 and TRBJ1-4; 9 bases match TRBD1. The J segment lost 8 bases and the V segment lost 10 bases, leaving 8 bases of the junction unmatched. Germline V gives CDR1 ENHRY, CDR2 SYGVKD. The CDR3 consists of 13 residues. CDR3 protein: CATMTGGEEKLFF. The DNA for the CDR3 is TGTGCCACCATGACAGGGGGAGAGGAAAAACTGTTTTTT.

V is TRBV11-2 and J is TRBJ2-3, with 12 positions matching TRBD2. V dropped 8 bases and J dropped 4; count of bases not matched to a gene: 19. Germline loops: CDR1 SGHAT, CDR2 FQNNGV. CDR3 length: 19 amino acids. CDR3 protein: CASGYPPTGTSGSSDTQYF. The CDR3 nucleotides read TGTGCCAGCGGATACCCCCCTACCGGGACTAGCGGGTCTTCAGATACGCAGTATTTT.

The chain carries TRBV9 and TRBJ2-1; 7 bases match TRBD2. From germline, CDR1 is SGDLS and CDR2 YYNGEE. The CDR3 covers 16 residues. The V gene end was trimmed by 4 bases and the J gene end by 7 bases; junction bases not matched to a gene: 14. The CDR3 loop is CASSPDGGRVGNEQFF. The CDR3 DNA reads TGTGCCAGCAGCCCTGACGGGGGGAGGGTGGGTAATGAGCAGTTCTTC.

This clonotype was observed a few times. V gene TRBV2 combines with J gene TRBJ1-3; 7 nucleotides agree with TRBD1. The CDR3 covers 14 residues. J gave up 1 base and V 7 bases, and 4 bases lay outside the gene matches. Germline loops: CDR1 SNHLY, CDR2 FYNNEI. CDR3 residues: CASTLGQSGNTIYF. In DNA, the CDR3 is TGTGCCAGCACCTTGGGACAGTCTGGAAACACCATATATTTT.

The chain links TRBV11-2 to TRBJ1-2, with no clear D. The germline V gene has CDR1 SGHAT and CDR2 FQNNGV. With 1 base removed from V and 4 bases from J, the gap between germline ends came to 7 bases. This CDR3 spans 13 amino acids. The CDR3 spells CASSLGELYGYTF. The CDR3 DNA is TGTGCCAGCAGCTTAGGGGAACTCTATGGCTACACCTTC.

This clonotype was detected a few times. V usage is TRBV9 and J usage is TRBJ2-6; 7 positions match TRBD1. J gave up 0 bases and V 4 bases, and 10 bases lay outside the gene matches. This CDR3 is built from 18 residues. CDR1 SGDLS and CDR2 YYNGEE come from the germline V gene. The DNA for the CDR3 is TGTGCCAGCAGCCCTAGGGACAGCTCGTTCTCTGGGGCCAACGTCCTGACTTTC. Its protein product is CASSPRDSSFSGANVLTF.

The CDR3 is CSAPLAGKETQYF. The CDR3 DNA follows: TGCAGTGCACCATTAGCGGGCAAAGAGACCCAGTACTTC. The V call is TRBV20-1, the J call TRBJ2-5; 7 nucleotides line up with TRBD2. The CDR3 runs 13 residues. Germline CDR1 and CDR2: DFQATT and SNEGSKA (reference sequence). Germline trimming cut 6 bases from V and 3 bases from J; bases unmatched to any gene: 7.

There are a few counts of this clonotype. The chain links TRBV9 to TRBJ2-3; TRBD2 aligns across 11 bases. The germline CDR1 and CDR2 sequences are SGDLS and YYNGEE. The CDR3 length is 19 residues. Trimming took 0 bases from V and 0 from J; bases not matched to a gene: 9. The CDR3 sequence: CASSVAPHTSGGSTDTQYF. The CDR3 coding sequence is TGTGCCAGCAGCGTAGCCCCCCACACTAGCGGGGGTAGCACAGATACGCAGTATTTT.

This clonotype was observed once. The J gene is TRBJ2-2, the V gene TRBV29-1; 10 bases are a match to TRBD1. Germline lookup yields CDR1 SQVTM and CDR2 ANQGSEA. This CDR3 spans 15 amino acids. The junction had 8 bases not matched to a gene; V was cut back by 7 bases and J by 3 bases. CDR3 in amino acids: CSAGRGQGYTGELFF. The CDR3 DNA follows: TGCAGCGCCGGTAGGGGACAGGGGTACACCGGGGAGCTGTTTTTT.

This clonotype was seen at least ten times. V usage is TRBV7-2 and J usage is TRBJ2-7; 10 nucleotides match TRBD2. CDR1 is SGHTA, CDR2 FQGNSA, per germline. This CDR3 comprises 15 residues. V was clipped by 8 bases and J by 5 bases; unmatched bases: 12. The DNA for the CDR3 is TGTGCCAGCGCACAAGGACTAGCGGTACGGGACGAGCAGTACTTC. Encoded protein: CASAQGLAVRDEQYF.

This clonotype was seen ten or more times. The chain is built from TRBV6-1 and TRBJ2-7; D may match TRBD1 or TRBD2 (6 bases each). Germline values: CDR1 MNHNS, CDR2 SASEGT. This CDR3 is 14 amino acids long. V dropped 1 base and J dropped 2 bases, with 9 bases sitting between them. The CDR3 DNA reads as TGTGCCAGCAGTGAAGAGGGGGGAACCTACGAGCAGTACTTC. It yields the protein CASSEEGGTYEQYF.

This clonotype was recorded at least ten times. The V call is TRBV6-6, the J call TRBJ2-7; no clear D gene. From germline, CDR1 is MNHNY and CDR2 SVGAGI (reference sequence). There are 17 residues in the CDR3. Trimming removed 0 bases from V and 4 bases from J, with 19 bases in between. CDR3 coding DNA: TGTGCCAGCAGTTACTCCAACCCTACTCGTTTTGCTTACGAGCAGTACTTC. Protein: CASSYSNPTRFAYEQYF.

This clonotype was detected ten times or more. This chain connects TRBV5-1 to TRBJ2-5; unclear D gene. CDR3 length: 14 amino acids. The V gene lost 6 bases and the J gene lost 2 bases, with 14 bases spanning the gap. The V gene's germline CDR1 is SGHRS and CDR2 YFSETQ. CDR3 amino acids: CASNRGRSQETQYF. The CDR3 nucleotides are TGCGCCAGCAATCGCGGCAGATCACAAGAGACCCAGTACTTC.

This clonotype has a count of ten or more. The chain joins TRBV12-3 or TRBV12-4 to TRBJ2-7, with 12 bases aligning to TRBD1. This CDR3 region has 15 residues. With 6 bases clipped from V and 6 bases from J, the junction kept 9 bases outside the gene matches. CDR3 sequence (DNA): TGTGCCAGCAGCCCGGGGACAGGGGGCCTAGTCGAGCAGTACTTC. Translated, it gives CASSPGTGGLVEQYF.

Ten or more counts support this clonotype. V and J are TRBV7-2 and TRBJ2-7; 7 nucleotides align to TRBD1. CDR3 length: 15 residues. From germline, CDR1 is SGHTA and CDR2 FQGNSA. The ends lost 6 bases at V and 4 bases at J; junction bases unmatched: 12. CDR3 residues: CASSFLRQGRYEQYF. DNA for the CDR3: TGTGCCAGCAGTTTTCTTCGACAGGGTCGATACGAGCAGTACTTC.

J is TRBJ1-4 and V is TRBV7-6; 8 bases fit TRBD1. CDR3 length: 15 amino acids. V trimming: 4 bases; J trimming: 7 bases; junction bases outside the gene matches: 8. Germline V CDR1 and CDR2: SGHVS, FNYEAQ. This CDR3 reads CASSWSGGAGEKLFF. The DNA of the CDR3 is TGTGCCAGCAGCTGGTCAGGGGGCGCAGGTGAAAAACTGTTTTTT.